This T cell receptor (beta chain) was recovered during a study of graft-versus-host responses after intestinal transplantation. Assay used: immunoSEQ multiplex PCR; TCRdb lists only in-frame clones, some missing. The sample includes about 89,000 clones, roughly 90% of them seen just once. With regard to this clone: Its specificity is not known. Other nucleotide sequences in the sample specify the same CDR3.

Germline V gives CDR1 GTSNPN, CDR2 SVGIG (reference sequence). V lost 1 base to trimming and J lost 3 bases, with 7 bases between them. The CDR3 length is 13 residues. This chain links TRBV30 with TRBJ1-5; TRBD1 might be the D (5 bases). The source of this sequence is a human donor who received an intestinal transplant. The specimen comprised unstimulated CD4+ T cells sorted from spleen or lymph node cells, sampled before intestinal transplant. The DNA of the CDR3 is TGTGCCTGGAGTGCGGGGCCCAATCAGCCCCAGCATTTT. This translates into CAWSAGPNQPQHF. Full variable domain (missing parts from reference TRBV30 and TRBJ1-5): SQTIHQWPATLVQPVGSPLSLECTVEGTSNPNLYWYRQAAGRGLQLLFYSVGIGQISSEVPQNLSASRPQDRQFILSSKKLLLSDSGFYLCAWSAGPNQPQHFGDGTRLSIL.